This entry describes one TCR beta chain. The study profiled TCR beta VDJ and CDR3 using genomic DNA as template. One entry per CDR3 protein results from TCRdb running MiXCR on the reads. The sample contains a few hundred thousand distinct CDR3 sequences, 55% to 60% of which appear only once. The source of the sample is a study of CD8+CD57+ T cells in acquired aplastic anemia. Sequencing was performed on sorted CD4+, CD8+, or CD8+CD57+ T cells (not recorded which) from PBMCs. This TCR came from a human donor with severe aplastic anemia or a healthy control (not recorded which).

CDR3 in DNA: TGTGCCAGCAGCTTAGCGGTAGGGGAGGCTGAGACCCAGTACTTC. Residues: CASSLAVGEAETQYF. The chain links TRBV7-9 to TRBJ2-5, with a weak D call TRBD2 (6 bases). Germline loops: CDR1 SEHNR, CDR2 FQNEAQ (reference sequence). The V gene lost 0 bases and the J gene lost 5 bases, with 13 bases spanning the gap. There are 15 residues in the CDR3.